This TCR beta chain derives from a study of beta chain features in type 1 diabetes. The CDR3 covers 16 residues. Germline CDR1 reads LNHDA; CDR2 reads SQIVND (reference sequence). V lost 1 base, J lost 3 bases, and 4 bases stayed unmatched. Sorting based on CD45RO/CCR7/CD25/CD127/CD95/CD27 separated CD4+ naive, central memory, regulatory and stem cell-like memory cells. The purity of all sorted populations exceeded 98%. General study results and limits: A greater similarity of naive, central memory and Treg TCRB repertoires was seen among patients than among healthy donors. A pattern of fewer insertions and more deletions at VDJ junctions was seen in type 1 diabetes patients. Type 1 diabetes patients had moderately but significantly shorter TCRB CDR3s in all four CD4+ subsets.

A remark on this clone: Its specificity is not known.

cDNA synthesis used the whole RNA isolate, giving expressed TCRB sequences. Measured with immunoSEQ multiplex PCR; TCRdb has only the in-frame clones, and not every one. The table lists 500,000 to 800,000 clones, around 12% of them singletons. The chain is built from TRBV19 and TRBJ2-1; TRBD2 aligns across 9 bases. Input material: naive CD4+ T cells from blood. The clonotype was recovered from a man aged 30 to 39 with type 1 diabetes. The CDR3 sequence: CASSIAQRGDYNEQFF. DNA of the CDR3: TGTGCCAGTAGTATAGCCCAGCGGGGGGACTACAATGAGCAGTTCTTC.